This TCR beta chain was obtained from a study of CD8+CD57+ T cells in acquired aplastic anemia. Study overall: An average of roughly 3.2 ug of DNA was obtained from sorted CD4+ and CD8+ cells. Study-wide results and caveats: With respect to CD8+ Simpson's diversity, patients and controls did not differ significantly.

CDR3 and TCR beta VDJ profiling relied on genomic DNA as the template. TCRdb re-called the reads with MiXCR, one entry per CDR3 protein. The data hold under 350,000 distinct CDR3 sequences, with under 60% observed a single time. This clonotype showed up just once. Its antigen is still unknown. CD8+CD57+ cell expansion, shown by flow cytometry, had occurred in the patients selected for sequencing. V lost 3 bases, J lost 2 bases, and 5 bases lay in between. Germline CDR1 and CDR2: SQVTM and ANQGSEA. The CDR3 has 13 residues. J is TRBJ2-6 and V is TRBV29-1; no definite D call. This clonotype was sampled from a human donor with aplastic anemia. Sequenced material: sorted CD4+, CD8+, or CD8+CD57+ T cells (not recorded which) from PBMCs. Here the CDR3 DNA reads TGCAGCGTTGATCCCGCTGGGGCCAACGTCCTGACTTTC. It translates to CSVDPAGANVLTF. Full variable domain (missing parts from reference TRBV29-1 and TRBJ2-6): SAVISQKPSRDICQRGTSLTIQCQVDSQVTMMFWYRQQPGQSLTLIATANQGSEATYESGFVIDKFPISRPNLTFSTLTVSNMSPEDSSIYLCSVDPAGANVLTFGAGSRLTVL.